The next 27 T cell receptor beta chains were all read from a single sample in a study of blood T cell repertoires in COVID-19 (dated by TCRdb to the early 2020s). Receptors were amplified or captured by the immunoSEQ multiplex PCR assay. In its TCRdb copy, this immuneACCESS table keeps in-frame sequences only and misses some clones. Where compared with another copy, unresolved V genes explain less than half of these, and the others have no known cause. This sample gives over 250,000 clones in total; 80% to 90% of them show up just once. The biggest ten clones account for around 10% of the sample. The sample consisted of PBMCs or T cells enriched from blood (not recorded which). Receptor source: a man aged 35 to 55 who had recovered from COVID-19.

The CDR3 region has the DNA TGTGCCAGCAGCTCCCGCGAGACTAGCGGGACGCACGAGCAGTACTTC. Its protein product is CASSSRETSGTHEQYF. This chain links TRBV7-9 with TRBJ2-7; 11 bases align to TRBD2. Germline V gives CDR1 SEHNR, CDR2 FQNEAQ (reference sequence). The CDR3 is 16 amino acids. The trim removed 4 bases at V and 5 bases at J, leaving 10 bases unmatched.

The chain uses TRBV7-2 and TRBJ1-5; TRBD1 is a possible D gene (6 bases). CDR1 and CDR2 from the germline V gene are SGHTA and FQGNSA. Trimming took 1 base from V and 7 from J, leaving 14 bases between them. This CDR3 contains 15 residues. For the CDR3, the DNA is TGTGCCAGCAGCTTAGGATGGGGAGGGGGACAGCCCCAGCATTTT. Its protein is CASSLGWGGGQPQHF.

The chain carries TRBV7-6 and TRBJ2-1; TRBD2 matches at 9 bases. The V and J ends lost 7 bases and 4 bases, in that order; junction bases with no gene match: 14. This CDR3 is 17 amino acids long. Germline V gene sequence: CDR1 SGHVS, CDR2 FNYEAQ. This CDR3 reads CASTPQGRGGEYNEQFF. The CDR3 DNA reads TGTGCCAGCACCCCTCAAGGGCGGGGGGGCGAGTACAATGAGCAGTTCTTC.

This clone appeared once. The genes are TRBV18 and TRBJ1-1, with 7 bases aligning to TRBD1. Germline V lookup: CDR1 KGHSH, CDR2 LQKENI. With 6 bases clipped from V and 5 bases from J, the junction kept 21 bases outside the gene matches. There are 18 residues in the CDR3. Here the CDR3 reads CASSSRRATQTGWTEAFF. The CDR3 bases are TGTGCCAGCTCGTCTCGTCGGGCCACCCAGACAGGGTGGACTGAAGCTTTCTTT.

The chain recombines TRBV27 with TRBJ1-6; tentative D call: TRBD1 (5 bases). V lost 1 base and J lost 4, with 14 bases in between. This CDR3 has 17 residues. Germline CDR1 reads MNHEY; CDR2 reads SMNVEV (reference sequence). CDR3 in DNA: TGTGCCAGCAGTTTATATCCGCCAGACAGTTATAATTCACCCCTCCACTTT. This gives the protein CASSLYPPDSYNSPLHF.

V usage is TRBV6-4 and J usage is TRBJ2-7; TRBD1 is a possible D gene (5 bases). Germline V lookup: CDR1 MRHNA, CDR2 SNTAGT. This CDR3 comprises 15 residues. Trimming stripped 10 bases from V and 0 bases from J, with 19 bases between. CDR3 loop: CATVPWGRSSYEQYF. CDR3 coding DNA: TGTGCCACCGTACCTTGGGGCAGGAGCTCCTACGAGCAGTACTTC.

The genes are TRBV7-2 and TRBJ2-7; 10 bases agree with TRBD1. V lost 3 bases, J lost 6 bases, and 5 bases stayed unmatched. This CDR3 region has 14 residues. From germline, CDR1 is SGHTA and CDR2 FQGNSA. The CDR3, as DNA: TGTGCCAGCAGCTTCCGGGACAGGGGTGGCGAGCAGTACTTC. Protein product: CASSFRDRGGEQYF.

The V call is TRBV9, the J call TRBJ2-1; 7 bases are shared with TRBD2. Per germline, CDR1 SGDLS and CDR2 YYNGEE. The CDR3 extends over 19 amino acids. With V trimmed by 3 bases and J by 4 bases, 19 bases remained unmatched. CDR3 loop: CASSATSGASGVLYNEQFF. The DNA for the CDR3 is TGTGCCAGCAGCGCGACCTCCGGGGCTAGCGGAGTTTTATACAATGAGCAGTTCTTC.

The chain couples TRBV7-9 to TRBJ2-1; TRBD2 matches at 13 bases. CDR3 length: 19 residues. Germline V gene data show CDR1 as SEHNR and CDR2 as FQNEAQ (reference sequence). The J segment lost 0 bases and the V segment lost 6 bases, leaving 11 bases of the junction unmatched. CDR3: CASSSPGLAGLSSYNEQFF. CDR3 DNA sequence: TGTGCCAGCAGTTCGCCGGGACTAGCGGGATTGAGCTCCTACAATGAGCAGTTCTTC.

This clone has only one observation. The rearrangement links TRBV3-1 (or the pseudogene TRBV3-2) to TRBJ1-4; possibly TRBD1 for D (6 bases). Looked up from germline, CDR1 is LGHDT and CDR2 is YNNKEL (reference sequence). V was shortened by 2 bases and J by 2 bases, with 6 bases between the two germline ends. This CDR3 is built from 14 residues. Here the CDR3 reads CASSQQGTNEKLFF. Here the CDR3 DNA reads TGTGCCAGCAGCCAACAGGGGACTAATGAAAAACTGTTTTTT.

The rearrangement links TRBV9 to TRBJ2-7, with D possibly being TRBD2 (5 bases). The V gene's germline CDR1 is SGDLS and CDR2 YYNGEE. Trimming took off 2 bases at V and 5 bases at J, with 11 bases between the two ends. The CDR3 is made up of 13 amino acids. The CDR3 spells CASSVLTRDEQYF. The DNA for the CDR3 is TGTGCCAGCAGCGTTCTCACGAGGGACGAGCAGTACTTC.

V and J are TRBV25-1 and TRBJ1-5; 8 bases agree with TRBD1. The CDR3 extends over 18 amino acids. From germline, CDR1 is MGHDK and CDR2 SYGVNS. Losses at the gene ends were 6 bases for V and 0 bases for J; bases not matched to a gene: 13. The CDR3 sequence: CASSPSLGQGDSNQPQHF. In DNA form, the CDR3 reads TGTGCCAGCAGCCCGTCCCTCGGACAGGGTGATAGCAATCAGCCCCAGCATTTT. The variable domain in full, with the rest retrieved from reference TRBV25-1 and TRBJ1-5, is EADIYQTPRYLVIGTGKKITLECSQTMGHDKMYWYQQDPGMELHLIHYSYGVNSTEKGDLSSESTVSRIRTEHFPLTLESARPSHTSQYLCASSPSLGQGDSNQPQHFGDGTRLSIL.

The chain carries TRBV11-2 and TRBJ2-1; possible D gene TRBD2, 7 bases. Trimming pared 5 bases from V and 0 bases from J, leaving 20 bases between. The CDR3 runs to 18 residues. Looked up from germline, CDR1 is SGHAT and CDR2 is FQNNGV. CDR3 protein: CASSPARGGGASYNEQFF. In DNA form, the CDR3 reads TGTGCCAGCAGCCCAGCCCGCGGGGGCGGGGCCTCCTACAATGAGCAGTTCTTC.

The genes are TRBV29-1 and TRBJ1-5, with 9 bases identical to TRBD1. The CDR3 runs to 12 residues. Germline V gene lookup returns CDR1 SQVTM and CDR2 ANQGSEA. Trimming removed 6 bases from V and 13 bases from J; junction bases left unmatched: 10. This CDR3 reads CSVDADRGGQHF. CDR3 in DNA: TGCAGCGTGGACGCGGACAGGGGAGGTCAGCATTTT.

This chain links TRBV6-5 with TRBJ2-7; TRBD1 matches 8 bases. Germline V gene lookup returns CDR1 MNHEY and CDR2 SVGAGI. The CDR3 sequence is 14 residues long. V lost 6 bases, J lost 0 bases, and 4 bases stayed unmatched. The CDR3 DNA is TGTGCCAGCAGCTACAGGGGGAGCTCCTACGAGCAGTACTTC. Protein product: CASSYRGSSYEQYF.

A single count supports this clone. The rearrangement links TRBV5-4 to TRBJ2-3; no clear D. CDR1 and CDR2 from the germline V gene are SGHNT and YYREEE (reference sequence). Trimming took off 0 bases at V and 6 bases at J, with 2 bases between the two ends. The CDR3 covers 11 residues. The DNA of the CDR3 is TGTGCCAGCAGCTTGGCTGATACGCAGTATTTT. Encoded protein: CASSLADTQYF.

The chain has TRBV4-3 and TRBJ1-6; a possible D gene is TRBD1 (6 bases). Looked up from germline, CDR1 is LGHNA and CDR2 is YSLEER. Trimming shortened V by 0 bases and J by 2 bases, and 14 bases separated the two germline ends. The CDR3 is 18 amino acids. The CDR3 protein is CASSQDSTGIPYNSPLHF. Written as DNA, the CDR3 is TGCGCCAGCAGCCAAGATTCTACAGGGATTCCCTATAATTCACCCCTCCACTTT.

The chain recombines TRBV11-2 with TRBJ1-2; maybe TRBD1 (5 bases). The CDR3 length is 15 residues. CDR1 and CDR2 (germline): SGHAT, FQNNGV. V gave up 3 bases and J gave up 1 base, with 12 bases separating them. CDR3 coding DNA: TGTGCCAGCAGCTTTAGGGGAGGGGATAACTATGGCTACACCTTC. It encodes CASSFRGGDNYGYTF.

The V gene is TRBV4-3, the J gene TRBJ1-2; the D is unclear. Germline CDR1 is LGHNA and CDR2 is YSLEER. This CDR3 has 16 residues. With 3 bases removed from V and 4 bases from J, the gap between germline ends came to 18 bases. CDR3 sequence reads: CASSHFGRGLGYGYTF. CDR3 nucleotides: TGCGCCAGCAGCCATTTCGGACGGGGATTGGGCTATGGCTACACCTTC.

This chain connects TRBV29-1 to TRBJ2-1, with 7 bases identical to TRBD2. Germline V CDR1 and CDR2: SQVTM, ANQGSEA. This CDR3 comprises 12 residues. V shed 1 base, J shed 10 bases, and the junction held 4 bases outside the gene matches. The CDR3 nucleotides are TGCAGCGTTGAAGGCTGGGGGGGGGAGCAGTTCTTC. It is translated as CSVEGWGGEQFF.

The genes are TRBV2 and TRBJ2-2, with 12 bases identical to TRBD2. V was pared by 7 bases and J by 0 bases, with 15 bases of the junction left unmatched. The germline gives CDR1 SNHLY, CDR2 FYNNEI. The CDR3 is 20 residues long. CDR3 sequence (DNA): TGTGCCAGCAACCTACGGACTAGCGGGAACACTACCCCGAACACCGGGGAGCTGTTTTTT. Its protein product is CASNLRTSGNTTPNTGELFF.

The chain uses TRBV9 and TRBJ2-1, with a weak D call TRBD1 (5 bases). The V end was cut by 3 bases, the J end by 6 bases, with 16 bases between. CDR3 length equals 15 residues. Per germline, CDR1 SGDLS and CDR2 YYNGEE. The CDR3 coding sequence is TGTGCCAGCAGCGCTGGGGAAGGGGCCCGCAATGAGCAGTTCTTC. It translates to CASSAGEGARNEQFF.

This clone was seen a handful of times. The V gene is TRBV27, the J gene TRBJ1-1; no clear D gene. V shed 1 base and J shed 1 base, with 7 bases lying between them. Germline V CDR1 and CDR2: MNHEY, SMNVEV (reference sequence). The CDR3 is 14 amino acids. The CDR3 bases are TGTGCCAGCAGTTTATGGGGAGGGAACACTGAAGCTTTCTTT. Amino acid sequence: CASSLWGGNTEAFF.

The chain has TRBV6-6 and TRBJ2-7, with 8 bases identical to TRBD2. CDR1 and CDR2 from the germline V gene are MNHNY and SVGAGI (reference sequence). CDR3 length: 16 amino acids. The junction had 12 bases not matched to a gene; V was cut back by 6 bases and J by 2 bases. For the CDR3, the DNA is TGTGCCAGCAGCCTAGCCATAGCGGGGCGGCCCTACGAGCAGTACTTC. As protein: CASSLAIAGRPYEQYF.

This clone was found a few times. This rearrangement joins TRBV5-1 to TRBJ2-5; TRBD2 matches at 8 bases. The CDR3 contains 16 residues. V was clipped by 0 bases and J by 5 bases; unmatched bases: 9. Germline values: CDR1 SGHRS, CDR2 YFSETQ. The CDR3 region is CASSLGLGLVGETQYF. CDR3 nucleotide sequence: TGCGCCAGCAGCTTGGGTTTGGGACTAGTGGGCGAGACCCAGTACTTC.

This chain joins TRBV25-1 and TRBJ2-1; a weak D match, TRBD1 (6 bases). V was pared by 8 bases and J by 1 base, with 15 bases between. The CDR3 spans 15 residues. The V gene's germline CDR1 is MGHDK and CDR2 SYGVNS. Here the CDR3 DNA reads TGTGCCAGCGTTAGTGGGGGCGGATCCTACAATGAGCAGTTCTTC. Its translation: CASVSGGGSYNEQFF.

This clone appeared once. The chain couples TRBV28 to TRBJ1-1, with 7 bases identical to TRBD1. This CDR3 spans 15 amino acids. Germline CDR1 is MDHEN and CDR2 is SYDVKM. V dropped 5 bases and J dropped 0; count of bases not matched to a gene: 6. CDR3 amino acids: CASSARDSMNTEAFF. CDR3 sequence (DNA): TGTGCCAGCAGTGCCCGGGACAGCATGAACACTGAAGCTTTCTTT.